Described below is a single T cell receptor beta chain sequence and its context. The sample is drawn from a study of blood T cell repertoires in COVID-19. Across the whole study: Specimens from acute and convalescent COVID-19 originated in the United States, Italy and Spain.

This CDR3 comprises 13 residues. The germline gives CDR1 MNHEY, CDR2 SVGAGI. Deletions cut 5 bases from V and 2 bases from J, with 10 bases between. Source study methods: By means of reference gene primer amplification, nucleated cell counts were estimated. Sequenced by immunoSEQ multiplex PCR; TCRdb stores in-frame clones only, minus some. That table furnishes V, J and clone size, whereas the DNA furnished D and trimming. This sample has about 230,000 clones, with around 78% found just once. Sequenced input: peripheral blood. The chain recombines TRBV6-5 with TRBJ2-7; a possible D gene is TRBD1 (6 bases). This receptor was identified in a woman in her sixties or seventies with active or convalescent COVID-19. CDR3 loop: CASSPPGAYEQYF. In DNA, the CDR3 is TGTGCCAGCAGTCCCCCAGGGGCCTACGAGCAGTACTTC.